This TCR beta chain originates from a study of shared clonotypes between healthy human individuals. Findings and caveats of the study: Expectations were that clonotype sharing among donors would be affected by sequencing depth.

CD45RO-negative, CCR7-selected cells formed the naive CD8 fraction, which excluded terminally differentiated effector memory CD45RA+ cells. The assay ran at deep level. This table comes from immunoSEQ multiplex PCR, and its TCRdb copy is limited to in-frame clones, with some not included. The sample has about 580,000 clones; 95% to 98% are singletons. Worth noting for this clone: The antigen is not known.

The V end was cut by 4 bases, the J end by 4 bases, with 8 bases between. Germline CDR1 is MNHEY and CDR2 is SMNVEV (reference sequence). The CDR3 length is 12 residues. The sequencing input was naive CD8+ T cells sorted from blood. The sequence was obtained from a man aged 25 to 40 in good health. The V and J genes are TRBV27 and TRBJ2-7; tentatively, D is TRBD1 (5 bases). The CDR3 sequence: CASSSNRYEQYF. The CDR3 nucleotides are TGTGCCAGCAGTTCAAACAGGTACGAGCAGTACTTC.